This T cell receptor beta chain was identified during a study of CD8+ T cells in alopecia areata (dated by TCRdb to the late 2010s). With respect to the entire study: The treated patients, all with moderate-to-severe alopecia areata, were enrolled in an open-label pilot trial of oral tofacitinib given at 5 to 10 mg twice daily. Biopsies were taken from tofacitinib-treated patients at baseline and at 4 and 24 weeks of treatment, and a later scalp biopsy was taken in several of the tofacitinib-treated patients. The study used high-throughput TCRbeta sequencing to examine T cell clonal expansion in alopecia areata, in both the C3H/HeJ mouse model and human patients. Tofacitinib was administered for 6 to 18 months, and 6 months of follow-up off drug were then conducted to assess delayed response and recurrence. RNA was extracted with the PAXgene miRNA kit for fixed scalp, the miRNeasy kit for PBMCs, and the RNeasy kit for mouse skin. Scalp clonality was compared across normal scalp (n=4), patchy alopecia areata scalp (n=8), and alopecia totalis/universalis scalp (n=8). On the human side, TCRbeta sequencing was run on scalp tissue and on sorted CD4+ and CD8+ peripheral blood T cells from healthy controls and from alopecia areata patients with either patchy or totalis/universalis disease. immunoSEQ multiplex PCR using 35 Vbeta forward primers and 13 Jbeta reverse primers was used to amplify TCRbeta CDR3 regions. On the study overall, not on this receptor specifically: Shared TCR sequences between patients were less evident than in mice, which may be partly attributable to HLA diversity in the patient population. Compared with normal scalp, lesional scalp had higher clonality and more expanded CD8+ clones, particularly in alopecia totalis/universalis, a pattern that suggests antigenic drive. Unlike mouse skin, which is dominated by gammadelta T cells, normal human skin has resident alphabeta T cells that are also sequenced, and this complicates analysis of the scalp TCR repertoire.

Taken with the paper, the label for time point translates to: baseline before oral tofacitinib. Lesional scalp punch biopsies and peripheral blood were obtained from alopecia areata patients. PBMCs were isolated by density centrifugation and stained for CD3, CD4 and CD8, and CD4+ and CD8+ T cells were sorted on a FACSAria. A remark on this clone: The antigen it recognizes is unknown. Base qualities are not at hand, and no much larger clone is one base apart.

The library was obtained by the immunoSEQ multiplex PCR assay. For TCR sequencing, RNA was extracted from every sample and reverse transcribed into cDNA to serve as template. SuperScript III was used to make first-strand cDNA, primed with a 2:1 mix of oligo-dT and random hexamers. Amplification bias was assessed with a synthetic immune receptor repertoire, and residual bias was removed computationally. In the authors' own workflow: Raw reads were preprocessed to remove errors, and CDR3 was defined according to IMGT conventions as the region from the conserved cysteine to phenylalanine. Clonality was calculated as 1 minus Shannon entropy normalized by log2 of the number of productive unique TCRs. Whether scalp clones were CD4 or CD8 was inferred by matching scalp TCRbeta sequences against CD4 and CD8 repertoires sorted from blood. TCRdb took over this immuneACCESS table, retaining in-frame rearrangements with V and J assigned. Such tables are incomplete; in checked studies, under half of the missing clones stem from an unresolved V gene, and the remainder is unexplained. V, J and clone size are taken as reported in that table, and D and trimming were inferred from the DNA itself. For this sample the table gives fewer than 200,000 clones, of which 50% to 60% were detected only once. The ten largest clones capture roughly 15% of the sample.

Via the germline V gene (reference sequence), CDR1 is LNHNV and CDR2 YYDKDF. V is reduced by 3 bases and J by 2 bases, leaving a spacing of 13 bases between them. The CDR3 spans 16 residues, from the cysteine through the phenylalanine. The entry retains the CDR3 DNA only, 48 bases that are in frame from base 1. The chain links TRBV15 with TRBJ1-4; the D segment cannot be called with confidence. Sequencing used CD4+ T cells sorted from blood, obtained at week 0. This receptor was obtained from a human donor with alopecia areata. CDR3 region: CATSREGRGTNEKLFF. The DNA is TGTGCCACCAGCAGGGAAGGCCGGGGTACTAATGAAAAACTGTTTTTT.